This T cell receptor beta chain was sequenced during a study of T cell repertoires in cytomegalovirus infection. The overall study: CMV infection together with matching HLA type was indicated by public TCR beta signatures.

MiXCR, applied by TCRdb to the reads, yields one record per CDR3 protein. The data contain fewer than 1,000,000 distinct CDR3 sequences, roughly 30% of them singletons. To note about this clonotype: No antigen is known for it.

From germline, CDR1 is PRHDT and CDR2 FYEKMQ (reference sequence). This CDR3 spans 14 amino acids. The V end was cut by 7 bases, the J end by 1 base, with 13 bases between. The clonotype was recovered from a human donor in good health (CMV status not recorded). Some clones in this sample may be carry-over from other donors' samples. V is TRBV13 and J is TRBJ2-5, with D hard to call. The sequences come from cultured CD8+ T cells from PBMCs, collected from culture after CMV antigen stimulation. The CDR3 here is CASTSRATQETQYF. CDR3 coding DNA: TGTGCCAGCACCTCCCGGGCGACCCAAGAGACCCAGTACTTC.